This T cell receptor (beta chain) emerged from a study of blood T cell repertoires in COVID-19. V lost 3 bases and J lost 5, with 9 bases in between. This CDR3 is 13 amino acids long. From germline, CDR1 is SGHNT and CDR2 YENEEA. TCRdb's copy holds only in-frame clones and misses some; the assay was immunoSEQ multiplex PCR. The data contain approximately 200,000 clones, 70% to 90% of them seen just once; the ten biggest clones take up about 4.7%. People in the exposed group encountered a COVID-19 case within 2 weeks before entering the study. Source material: PBMCs or T cells enriched from blood (not recorded which). The chain joins TRBV11-3 to TRBJ2-3; D is possibly TRBD1 (5 bases). The TCR was taken from a woman in her thirties who had been exposed to COVID-19. The CDR3: CASSLGPRDTQYF. In DNA, the CDR3 is TGTGCCAGCAGCTTGGGGCCCAGAGATACGCAGTATTTT.